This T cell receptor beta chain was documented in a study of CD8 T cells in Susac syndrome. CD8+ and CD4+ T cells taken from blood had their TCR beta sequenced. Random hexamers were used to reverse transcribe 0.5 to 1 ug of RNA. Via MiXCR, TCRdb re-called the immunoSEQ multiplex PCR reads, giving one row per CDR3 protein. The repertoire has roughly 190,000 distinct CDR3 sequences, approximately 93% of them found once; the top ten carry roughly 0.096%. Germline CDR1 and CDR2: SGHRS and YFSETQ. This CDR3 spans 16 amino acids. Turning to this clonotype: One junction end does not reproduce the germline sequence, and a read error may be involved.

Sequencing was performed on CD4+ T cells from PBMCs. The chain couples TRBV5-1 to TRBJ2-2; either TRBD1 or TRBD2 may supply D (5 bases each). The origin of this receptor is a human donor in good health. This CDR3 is CASRPSGPSNTGEPFF. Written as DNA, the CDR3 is TGCGCCAGCAGACCCTCGGGGCCTTCGAACACCGGGGAGCCGTTTTTT.